These 19 T cell receptor beta chains were all obtained from the same sample, sequenced in a study of T cells in localized non-small cell lung cancer. Profiling relied on immunoSEQ multiplex PCR, and the TCRdb table lists in-frame clones only, not all of them. The sample holds 4,700 or so clones, 34% seen once. The input for sequencing was lung tumor tissue, taken before any cancer treatment. All receptors come from a man aged 40-75 years with stage II squamous cell lung carcinoma.

This clone is judged medium-sized (0.01 to 0.1%). The V gene is TRBV6-8, the J gene TRBJ2-7; 8 bases fit TRBD1. V shed 10 bases, J shed 6 bases, and the junction held 11 bases outside the gene matches. CDR3 length: 13 residues. Germline CDR1 MNHGY, CDR2 SAAAGT. The CDR3 protein is CAIRGQGEAEQYF. The CDR3 bases are TGTGCCATCAGAGGACAGGGAGAGGCCGAGCAGTACTTC.

The chain uses TRBV30 and TRBJ2-3, with TRBD1 matching 8 bases. The trim removed 3 bases at V and 6 bases at J, leaving 14 bases unmatched. The germline V gene encodes CDR1 GTSNPN and CDR2 SVGIG (reference sequence). This CDR3 region has 16 residues. The chain's CDR3 is CAWSSGQGPAADTQYF. The CDR3 DNA reads as TGTGCCTGGAGCTCTGGACAGGGTCCGGCTGCGGATACGCAGTATTTT.

The rearrangement uses TRBV9 and TRBJ1-2; D call uncertain. V shed 1 base and J shed 2 bases, with 6 bases lying between them. In germline, CDR1 is SGDLS, CDR2 YYNGEE. This CDR3 has 13 residues. In DNA, the CDR3 is TGTGCCAGCAGCGTAACAGAAAACTATGGCTACACCTTC. This translates into CASSVTENYGYTF. Filled out from reference TRBV9 and TRBJ1-2, the complete variable domain reads DSGVTQTPKHLITATGQRVTLRCSPRSGDLSVYWYQQSLDQGLQFLIQYYNGEERAKGNILERFSAQQFPDLHSELNLSSLELGDSALYFCASSVTENYGYTFGSGTRLTVV.

This clone was seen a handful of times. The chain carries TRBV10-2 and TRBJ2-1; unclear D gene. Deletions cut 7 bases from V and 6 bases from J, with 16 bases between. CDR1 is WSHSY and CDR2 is SAAADI in the germline V gene. This CDR3 is built from 14 residues. CDR3 DNA: TGCGCCAGCAAAGTTGAGGAAGGACCCAATGAGCAGTTCTTC. Protein sequence: CASKVEEGPNEQFF.

Here the CDR3 reads CASSLGPTRQGPSGNTIYF. CDR3 DNA sequence: TGCGCCAGCAGCTTGGGCCCGACACGGCAGGGACCCTCTGGAAACACCATATATTTT. The chain joins TRBV5-1 to TRBJ1-3; D is perhaps TRBD1 (5 bases). Per the germline V gene, CDR1 is SGHRS and CDR2 is YFSETQ. The ends were cut back, 0 bases at V and 0 bases at J, with 19 bases in the middle. The CDR3 has 19 residues. The whole variable domain, remainder taken from reference TRBV5-1 and TRBJ1-3, is KAGVTQTPRYLIKTRGQQVTLSCSPISGHRSVSWYQQTPGQGLQFLFEYFSETQRNKGNFPGRFSGRQFSNSRSEMNVSTLELGDSALYLCASSLGPTRQGPSGNTIYFGEGSWLTVV.

This clone occurred a few times. This chain uses TRBV2 with TRBJ2-7; 13 bases fit TRBD2. This CDR3 region has 13 residues. The V gene's germline CDR1 is SNHLY and CDR2 FYNNEI. V was clipped by 8 bases and J by 7 bases; unmatched bases: 5. CDR3 residues: CASGLAGVREQYF. In nucleotides, the CDR3 is TGTGCCAGCGGACTAGCGGGAGTTCGGGAGCAGTACTTC.

The chain employs TRBV9 and TRBJ1-1, with unresolved D. The length of the CDR3 is 13 residues. Germline V gene lookup returns CDR1 SGDLS and CDR2 YYNGEE. Trimming stripped 4 bases from V and 1 base from J, with 8 bases between. CDR3: CASSPRRNTEAFF. DNA of the CDR3: TGTGCCAGCAGCCCCCGCAGGAACACTGAAGCTTTCTTT.

The rearrangement links TRBV9 to TRBJ2-1, with TRBD2 matching over 9 bases. CDR1 and CDR2 (germline): SGDLS, YYNGEE. The CDR3 is 16 amino acids. Trimming removed 5 bases from V and 8 bases from J; junction bases left unmatched: 14. Here the CDR3 DNA reads TGTGCCAGCAGTTCGTACTTTAGGACTAGCGCCGATGAGCAGTTCTTC. This translates into CASSSYFRTSADEQFF.

This rearrangement joins TRBV30 to TRBJ2-3; D unclear. The germline V gene encodes CDR1 GTSNPN and CDR2 SVGIG (reference sequence). The CDR3 runs to 12 residues. V was pared by 2 bases and J by 5 bases, with 8 bases between. The CDR3 DNA reads as TGTGCCTGGAGTCCAGACCGAGATACGCAGTATTTT. Encoded protein: CAWSPDRDTQYF.

CDR3 coding DNA: TGTGCCAGCTCACCTTTCCAAACGCCAGGACGGTTCCGCACTGAAGCTTTCTTT. Protein product: CASSPFQTPGRFRTEAFF. The V gene is TRBV18, the J gene TRBJ1-1; D gene uncertain. Trimming stripped 3 bases from V and 4 bases from J, with 24 bases between. Germline V gene lookup returns CDR1 KGHSH and CDR2 LQKENI. The CDR3 consists of 18 residues.

The chain couples TRBV19 to TRBJ2-6; D not resolved. V lost 3 bases and J 0 bases, leaving 15 bases between the germline ends. Germline V gene data show CDR1 as LNHDA and CDR2 as SQIVND (reference sequence). The CDR3 has 18 amino acids. The CDR3 reads CASSIQRTQSSGANVLTF. CDR3 DNA: TGTGCCAGTAGTATCCAGAGGACGCAAAGCTCTGGGGCCAACGTCCTGACTTTC.

The rearrangement links TRBV11-3 to TRBJ1-1; 8 bases line up with TRBD1. Trimming at V came to 5 bases and at J to 5 bases, leaving 10 bases not matched to a gene. The CDR3 has 15 residues. Germline V gene sequence: CDR1 SGHNT, CDR2 YENEEA. The CDR3, as DNA: TGTGCCAGCAGCCAGCCGGGACAGGAAGGGACTGAAGCTTTCTTT. Protein product: CASSQPGQEGTEAFF.

The gene calls are TRBV18 and TRBJ2-5; D ambiguous. This CDR3 spans 15 amino acids. Germline CDR1 KGHSH, CDR2 LQKENI. Trimming removed 0 bases at V and 3 bases at J, with 11 bases between. The CDR3 spells CASSPPGQYEETQYF. The CDR3 DNA reads as TGTGCCAGCTCACCACCTGGCCAGTACGAAGAGACCCAGTACTTC.

In nucleotides, the CDR3 is TGTGCCAGTATAATCCGACCGGAATCGATCTATGGCTACACCTTC. Translating gives CASIIRPESIYGYTF. The gene calls are TRBV19 and TRBJ1-2; D is uncertain. Trimming stripped 7 bases from V and 4 bases from J, with 19 bases between. The length of the CDR3 is 15 residues. Germline CDR1 LNHDA, CDR2 SQIVND (reference sequence).

The table lists this clone with a few counts. CDR3 nucleotide sequence: TGTGCCAGCAGCCCTTCCGGGACACCAAACGCAGTTAATGAAAAACTGTTTTTT. Encoded protein: CASSPSGTPNAVNEKLFF. The chain has TRBV7-5 and TRBJ1-4; TRBD1, the D gene given by the table, was not confirmed from the DNA. TRBV7-5 counts as a pseudogene. The CDR3 loop spans 18 amino acids.

The rearrangement joins TRBV9 to TRBJ2-1, with D perhaps TRBD1 or TRBD2 (5 bases each). The germline CDR1 and CDR2 sequences are SGDLS and YYNGEE. Trimming shortened V by 0 bases and J by 3 bases, and 7 bases separated the two germline ends. The CDR3 is 14 residues long. The CDR3 loop reads CASSVERGYNEQFF. DNA for the CDR3: TGTGCCAGCAGCGTAGAGAGGGGCTACAATGAGCAGTTCTTC.

V and J are TRBV29-1 and TRBJ1-1; unclear D gene. Germline assignment: CDR1 SQVTM and CDR2 ANQGSEA. CDR3 length equals 12 residues. Trimming removed 6 bases at V and 5 bases at J, with 13 bases between. The chain's CDR3 is CSVDGIGTEAFF. The CDR3, as DNA: TGCAGCGTAGACGGGATTGGGACTGAAGCTTTCTTT.

This chain joins TRBV10-2 and TRBJ1-2; 8 nucleotides agree with TRBD1. This CDR3 contains 15 residues. Germline V CDR1 and CDR2: WSHSY, SAAADI. V lost 6 bases and J lost 1; bases outside the gene matches: 7. CDR3 DNA sequence: TGCGCCAGCAGCCGCGGGACAGGATTTAACTATGGCTACACCTTC. This sequence encodes CASSRGTGFNYGYTF.

This clone was picked up a small number of times. V and J are TRBV11-3 and TRBJ1-1; D possibly corresponds to TRBD1 (5 bases). This CDR3 is 18 amino acids long. Germline lookup yields CDR1 SGHNT and CDR2 YENEEA. Trimming pared 5 bases from V and 0 bases from J, leaving 22 bases between. CDR3 nucleotide sequence: TGTGCCAGCAGCGCCAGATTGACAGCGGTACTCATGAACACTGAAGCTTTCTTT. Its protein is CASSARLTAVLMNTEAFF. Full variable domain (outside the CDR3, taken from reference TRBV11-3 and TRBJ1-1): EAGVVQSPRYKIIEKKQPVAFWCNPISGHNTLYWYLQNLGQGPELLIRYENEEAVDDSQLPKDRFSAERLKGVDSTLKIQPAELGDSAVYLCASSARLTAVLMNTEAFFGQGTRLTVV.